This T cell receptor (beta chain) was identified during a study of human T cells and chemical hapten exposure. Whole-study context: In the approximately 25-week study, patients were dosed weekly with diphenylcyclopropenone on the scalp throughout. 0.01% DPC was applied to the upper back in patch tests, which were read at 6 days. Per-sample TCR yield variability stemmed mainly from small pooled library volume differences. Whole-study findings and limits: Versus controls, significantly more large CDR3 similarity clusters arose from expanded TCRs.

The time point denotes: pre-sensitization, week 0. Sample treatment: therapeutic diphenylcyclopropenone sensitization with weekly scalp DPC. Whole blood that had not been fractionated was the source of extracted total RNA. CDR1 is MNHEY, CDR2 SVGEGT, per germline. CDR3 length: 14 residues. With 5 bases removed from V and 1 base from J, the gap between germline ends came to 11 bases. On this clonotype itself: As yet, its antigen is unknown.

TCRdb passed the RACE reads through MiXCR, listing each CDR3 protein once. The sample has roughly 50,000 distinct CDR3 sequences; approximately 9.6% are singletons. The sequenced sample was whole blood, obtained in connection with sensitization to the hapten diphenylcyclopropenone (DPC). The receptor was derived from a woman aged 25 to 39 with alopecia areata. Some clones in this sample may be carry-over from other donors' samples. J is TRBJ1-1 and V is TRBV6-2 or TRBV6-3; TRBD1 is a possible D gene (6 bases). CDR3 protein: CASSEIQGNTEAFF. The DNA of the CDR3 is TGTGCCAGCAGTGAAATACAGGGGAACACTGAAGCTTTCTTT.